These 28 T cell receptor beta chains originate from one sample sequenced in a study of blood T cell repertoires in COVID-19. The protocol was immunoSEQ multiplex PCR, while the TCRdb copy is restricted to in-frame clones and leaves out a portion. The table records roughly 150,000 clones, about 81% of them present only once. Sequenced material: peripheral blood. The receptor set was obtained from an elderly woman with acute or convalescent COVID-19.

The chain has TRBV25-1 and TRBJ1-2; D gene uncertain. The V and J ends lost 4 bases and 4 bases respectively, with 10 bases between them. CDR3 length equals 13 residues. In germline, CDR1 is MGHDK, CDR2 SYGVNS. Here the CDR3 reads CASSVTYSYGYTF. CDR3 DNA: TGTGCCAGCAGTGTGACGTACAGCTATGGCTACACCTTC.

The rearrangement uses TRBV29-1 and TRBJ2-1; TRBD2 agrees at 8 bases. This CDR3 region has 13 residues. From germline, CDR1 is SQVTM and CDR2 ANQGSEA. Written as DNA, the CDR3 is TGCGGGGGAGTGACTAGCGCCTACAATGAGCAGTTCTTC. Protein: CGGVTSAYNEQFF.

The table lists this clone with a count of one. The CDR3 reads CASSLGQHIPTFHF. In DNA form, the CDR3 reads TGTGCCAGCAGTTTAGGACAGCACATCCCAACCTTCCACTTT. V and J are TRBV27 and TRBJ1-6; D may be TRBD1 (6 bases). The CDR3 has 14 amino acids. Germline lookup yields CDR1 MNHEY and CDR2 SMNVEV (reference sequence). Trimming left V 2 bases short and J 17 bases short, with 19 bases between.

The CDR3, as DNA: TGTGCCAGCAGCCAAGATCAGGGGCTCTACGAGCAGTACTTC. Amino acid sequence: CASSQDQGLYEQYF. This chain links TRBV27 with TRBJ2-7, with a tentative D call TRBD1 (6 bases). The germline V gene encodes CDR1 MNHEY and CDR2 SMNVEV (reference sequence). This CDR3 has 14 residues. The ends were cut back, 6 bases at V and 3 bases at J, with 15 bases in the middle.

V usage is TRBV11-2 and J usage is TRBJ2-5; 7 bases line up with TRBD1. The ends lost 7 bases at V and 1 base at J; junction bases unmatched: 6. The V gene's germline CDR1 is SGHAT and CDR2 FQNNGV. This CDR3 has 14 amino acids. The CDR3 loop reads CASNAQGIQETQYF. CDR3 sequence (DNA): TGTGCCAGCAACGCACAGGGGATCCAAGAGACCCAGTACTTC. Variable domain in full (rest from reference TRBV11-2 and TRBJ2-5): EAGVAQSPRYKIIEKRQSVAFWCNPISGHATLYWYQQILGQGPKLLIQFQNNGVVDDSQLPKDRFSAERLKGVDSTLKIQPAKLEDSAVYLCASNAQGIQETQYFGPGTRLLVL.

This clone has only a few counts. The chain employs TRBV5-1 and TRBJ2-2; D is perhaps TRBD2 (6 bases). The length of the CDR3 is 17 residues. Deletions cut 0 bases from V and 5 bases from J, with 17 bases between. Germline V gene lookup returns CDR1 SGHRS and CDR2 YFSETQ. CDR3 amino acids: CASSLVGGAGKTGELFF. In nucleotides, the CDR3 is TGCGCCAGCAGCTTGGTAGGAGGGGCGGGGAAGACCGGGGAGCTGTTTTTT.

The rearrangement links TRBV7-9 to TRBJ2-1; 11 bases map to TRBD2. V shed 3 bases and J 9 bases; nucleotides not matched to a gene: 7. The CDR3 extends over 15 amino acids. CDR1 and CDR2 from the germline V gene are SEHNR and FQNEAQ (reference sequence). The chain's CDR3 is CASSLYLAGGSEQFF. Written as DNA, the CDR3 is TGTGCCAGCAGCTTGTACCTAGCGGGGGGTTCTGAGCAGTTCTTC.

This clone occurred a few times. The rearrangement uses TRBV13 and TRBJ2-1; 8 nucleotides align to TRBD2. After removal of 5 bases from V and 6 bases from J, the junction contained 18 bases not matched to a gene. The CDR3 is 18 residues long. CDR1 is PRHDT and CDR2 is FYEKMQ in the germline V gene (reference sequence). The CDR3 loop is CASSPRPGGELPANEQFF. CDR3 DNA: TGTGCCAGCAGCCCGCGCCCGGGGGGGGAACTACCGGCCAATGAGCAGTTCTTC.

The V and J genes are TRBV4-2 and TRBJ1-2, with a tentative D call TRBD1 (5 bases). CDR3 length equals 15 residues. V lost 0 bases and J lost 4, with 12 bases in between. Germline CDR1 LGHNA, CDR2 YNFKEQ. The CDR3 DNA is TGTGCCAGCAGCCAAGAAGCTGGGGCGCCCTATGGCTACACCTTC. It encodes CASSQEAGAPYGYTF.

This sequence joins TRBV7-2 and TRBJ2-5; D is perhaps TRBD2 (7 bases). Trimming took off 0 bases at V and 4 bases at J, with 15 bases between the two ends. Germline CDR1 is SGHTA and CDR2 is FQGNSA. The CDR3 runs 16 residues. The CDR3 nucleotides are TGTGCCAGCAGCTTAGCTCGGGGGGCCATGGGAGAGACCCAGTACTTC. Its protein is CASSLARGAMGETQYF.

The chain recombines TRBV15 with TRBJ2-1, with D possibly being TRBD2 (6 bases). V dropped 1 base and J dropped 9 bases, with 10 bases sitting between them. The germline CDR1 and CDR2 sequences are LNHNV and YYDKDF (reference sequence). The CDR3 covers 13 residues. This CDR3 reads CATSRVRGGEQFF. The CDR3 DNA follows: TGTGCCACCAGCAGAGTAAGGGGAGGTGAGCAGTTCTTC.

The chain recombines TRBV6-5 with TRBJ2-6, with D unresolved. The length of the CDR3 is 15 residues. Trimming removed 5 bases from V and 1 base from J, with 9 bases in between. Per germline, CDR1 MNHEY and CDR2 SVGAGI. In nucleotides, the CDR3 is TGTGCCAGCAGTCTCCGTCCGTCTGGGGCCAACGTCCTGACTTTC. Translation gives CASSLRPSGANVLTF.

The V call is TRBV7-2, the J call TRBJ1-2; D remains unclear. The CDR3 length is 14 residues. Germline CDR1 and CDR2: SGHTA and FQGNSA. Trimming shortened V by 3 bases and J by 2 bases, and 10 bases separated the two germline ends. CDR3 DNA: TGTGCCAGCAGCTTGTCTCGAGGAAACTATGGCTACACCTTC. It codes for CASSLSRGNYGYTF. Looking up the rest from reference TRBV7-2 and TRBJ1-2 gives the full variable domain: GAGVSQSPSNKVTEKGKDVELRCDPISGHTALYWYRQSLGQGLEFLIYFQGNSAPDKSGLPSDRFSAERTGGSVSTLTIQRTQQEDSAVYLCASSLSRGNYGYTFGSGTRLTVV.

The chain joins TRBV5-6 to TRBJ2-5, with D unclear. CDR1 and CDR2 from the germline V gene are SGHDT and YYEEEE. V lost 1 base to trimming and J lost 2 bases, with 3 bases between them. This CDR3 spans 12 amino acids. CDR3 bases: TGTGCCAGCAGCTTGTTACAAGAGACCCAGTACTTC. Protein product: CASSLLQETQYF.

The chain combines TRBV5-4 with TRBJ2-1, with TRBD1 matching over 9 bases. V lost 4 bases, J lost 8 bases, and 7 bases stayed unmatched. This CDR3 is 14 amino acids long. CDR1 and CDR2 (germline): SGHNT, YYREEE (reference sequence). CDR3 sequence reads: CASSEEDRGDEQFF. In DNA, the CDR3 is TGTGCCAGCAGCGAGGAGGACAGGGGCGATGAGCAGTTCTTC.

CDR3 region: CATSAGQVAFF. CDR3 DNA sequence: TGTGCCACCAGTGCTGGTCAGGTGGCTTTCTTT. This chain connects TRBV24-1 to TRBJ1-1; D not certain. V was trimmed by 5 bases and J by 11 bases, leaving 11 bases between them. Germline V CDR1 and CDR2: KGHDR, SFDVKD. This CDR3 has 11 residues.

V is TRBV6-6 and J is TRBJ2-7, with TRBD1 as a possible D gene (5 bases). The CDR3 runs 14 residues. Germline loops: CDR1 MNHNY, CDR2 SVGAGI (reference sequence). Trimming left V 6 bases short and J 0 bases short, with 12 bases between. The CDR3 region has the DNA TGTGCCAGCAGCCACGCCGACAGCTCCTACGAGCAGTACTTC. It yields the protein CASSHADSSYEQYF.

The V call is TRBV7-8, the J call TRBJ2-3, with D tentatively TRBD2 (5 bases). Germline values: CDR1 SGHVS, CDR2 FQNEAQ. V lost 0 bases to trimming and J lost 6 bases, with 22 bases between them. CDR3 length: 18 amino acids. The CDR3 reads CASSLAIAVLASSDTQYF. In DNA, the CDR3 is TGTGCCAGCAGCTTAGCCATCGCCGTCCTAGCATCTAGCGATACGCAGTATTTT.

In this sample, this clone turned up a few times. The J gene is TRBJ2-5, the V gene TRBV11-2; 11 nucleotides align to TRBD2. J gave up 5 bases and V 5 bases, and 16 bases lay outside the gene matches. The CDR3 contains 18 residues. Germline assignment: CDR1 SGHAT and CDR2 FQNNGV. CDR3 in amino acids: CASSPLAGGRFSWETQYF. DNA for the CDR3: TGTGCCAGCAGCCCTTTAGCGGGAGGGCGATTTAGCTGGGAGACCCAGTACTTC. Looking up the rest from reference TRBV11-2 and TRBJ2-5 gives the full variable domain: EAGVAQSPRYKIIEKRQSVAFWCNPISGHATLYWYQQILGQGPKLLIQFQNNGVVDDSQLPKDRFSAERLKGVDSTLKIQPAKLEDSAVYLCASSPLAGGRFSWETQYFGPGTRLLVL.

This clone is a singleton in its sample. The chain links TRBV2 to TRBJ2-7; D remains unclear. Trimming pared 7 bases from V and 3 bases from J, leaving 7 bases between. The CDR3 totals 11 residues. Per germline, CDR1 SNHLY and CDR2 FYNNEI. The CDR3 nucleotides read TGTGCCAGCACTACAGACTACGAGCAGTACTTC. Its protein product is CASTTDYEQYF. The variable domain in full, completed from reference TRBV2 and TRBJ2-7, reads EPEVTQTPSHQVTQMGQEVILRCVPISNHLYFYWYRQILGQKVEFLVSFYNNEISEKSEIFDDQFSVERPDGSNFTLKIRSTKLEDSAMYFCASTTDYEQYFGPGTRLTVT.

This clone was detected only a few times. The J gene is TRBJ2-7, the V gene TRBV6-5; possible D gene TRBD1, 6 bases. With 2 bases removed from V and 3 bases from J, the gap between germline ends came to 11 bases. Germline CDR1 MNHEY, CDR2 SVGAGI. The CDR3 runs 14 residues. CDR3: CASSYSRGYYEQYF. The CDR3, as DNA: TGTGCCAGCAGTTACAGCAGGGGCTACTACGAGCAGTACTTC.

This chain uses TRBV7-2 with TRBJ1-5; TRBD1 might be the D (5 bases). Germline V CDR1 and CDR2: SGHTA, FQGNSA. V lost 5 bases and J 5 bases, leaving 16 bases between the germline ends. There are 15 residues in the CDR3. For the CDR3, the DNA is TGTGCCAGCAGCCGGGGGGGACCCCTATATCAGCCCCAGCATTTT. Encoded protein: CASSRGGPLYQPQHF. Together with reference TRBV7-2 and TRBJ1-5, the CDR3 gives the full variable domain: GAGVSQSPSNKVTEKGKDVELRCDPISGHTALYWYRQSLGQGLEFLIYFQGNSAPDKSGLPSDRFSAERTGGSVSTLTIQRTQQEDSAVYLCASSRGGPLYQPQHFGDGTRLSIL.

The V and J genes are TRBV19 and TRBJ2-1; 13 bases agree with TRBD2. Germline loops: CDR1 LNHDA, CDR2 SQIVND (reference sequence). V shed 10 bases and J 4 bases; nucleotides not matched to a gene: 10. This CDR3 is 16 amino acids long. Here the CDR3 reads CATQQTSGGSYNEQFF. For the CDR3, the DNA is TGTGCCACCCAACAGACTAGCGGGGGGTCTTACAATGAGCAGTTCTTC.

This sequence joins TRBV28 and TRBJ2-1, with D possibly matching TRBD1 (6 bases). Germline CDR1 and CDR2: MDHEN and SYDVKM. V was pared by 5 bases and J by 0 bases, with 11 bases between. The CDR3 extends over 15 amino acids. CDR3 coding DNA: TGTGCCAGCAGTCCAACAGGGACCTCCTACAATGAGCAGTTCTTC. Its translation is CASSPTGTSYNEQFF.

This clone turned up a few times. The chain has TRBV12-3 or TRBV12-4 and TRBJ2-7; no definite D call. The CDR3 sequence is 12 residues long. Trimming left V 1 base short and J 7 bases short, with 8 bases between. The CDR3 sequence: CASSLEYSEQYF. CDR3 bases: TGTGCCAGCAGTTTAGAATATTCTGAGCAGTACTTC.

Of note for this clone: At the DNA level, this CDR3 is encoded by other sequences in the same sample as well. This chain joins TRBV5-1 and TRBJ1-2, with D tentatively TRBD1 (5 bases). CDR1 is SGHRS, CDR2 YFSETQ, per germline. The CDR3 runs to 14 residues. Trimming pared 0 bases from V and 4 bases from J, leaving 10 bases between. As DNA, the CDR3 is TGCGCCAGCAGCTTGGAGGCAGGGCGCTATGGCTACACCTTC. Its protein product is CASSLEAGRYGYTF.

The J gene is TRBJ1-5, the V gene TRBV4-2; D call uncertain. From germline, CDR1 is LGHNA and CDR2 YNFKEQ. V lost 0 bases to trimming and J lost 1 base, with 7 bases between them. The CDR3 extends over 15 amino acids. DNA for the CDR3: TGTGCCAGCAGCCAAGAGTGGGCGAGCAATCAGCCCCAGCATTTT. Its protein is CASSQEWASNQPQHF.

This chain joins TRBV4-2 and TRBJ2-2; 9 bases line up with TRBD2. Germline CDR1 is LGHNA and CDR2 is YNFKEQ. The CDR3 has 20 residues. The V segment lost 1 base and the J segment 0 bases; nucleotides outside the gene matches: 12. The CDR3 loop is CASSQVLGGGRAANTGELFF. In DNA, the CDR3 is TGTGCCAGCAGCCAAGTTCTCGGCGGCGGGAGGGCTGCGAACACCGGGGAGCTGTTTTTT.